The clone carrying this TCR beta chain was seen ten or more times. This record belongs to a study of metastatic and nonmetastatic thyroid tumors. MiXCR reprocessed the PCR reads for TCRdb. The sample records 70,000 or so clones, approximately 15% being singletons. The CDR3 loop spans 14 amino acids. The germline V gene has CDR1 SGHNT and CDR2 YYREEE (reference sequence). Trimming cost V 1 base and J 1 base, with 9 bases left between them. Until they underwent thyroid surgery, no patient had received any treatment. Sequencing used blood. The chain has TRBV5-4 and TRBJ2-7, with D unresolved. The sequence was obtained from a male donor with papillary thyroid cancer or a benign thyroid nodule (not recorded which). Some clones in this sample may be carry-over from other donors' samples. CDR3 residues: CASSLPQASYEQYF. The CDR3 DNA reads TGTGCCAGCAGCTTGCCCCAGGCATCCTACGAGCAGTACTTC. Full variable domain (rest looked up from reference TRBV5-4 and TRBJ2-7): ETGVTQSPTHLIKTRGQQVTLRCSSQSGHNTVSWYQQALGQGPQFIFQYYREEENGRGNFPPRFSGLQFPNYSSELNVNALELDDSALYLCASSLPQASYEQYFGPGTRLTVT.